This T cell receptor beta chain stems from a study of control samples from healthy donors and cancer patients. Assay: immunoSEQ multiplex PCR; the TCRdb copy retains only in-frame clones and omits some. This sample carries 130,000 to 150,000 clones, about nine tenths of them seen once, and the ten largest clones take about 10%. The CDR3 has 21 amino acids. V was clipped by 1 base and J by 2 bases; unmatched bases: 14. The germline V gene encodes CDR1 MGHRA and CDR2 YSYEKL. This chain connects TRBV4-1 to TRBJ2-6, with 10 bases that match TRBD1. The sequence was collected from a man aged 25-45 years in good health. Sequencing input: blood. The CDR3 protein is CASSQGGRQGASYTGANVLTF. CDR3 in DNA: TGCGCCAGCAGCCAAGGGGGGAGACAGGGGGCTTCCTACACTGGGGCCAACGTCCTGACTTTC.